This paragraph reports one T cell receptor beta chain. No cognate antigen has been identified for it. Base qualities are not provided; no much larger clone lies one nucleotide away. From the cysteine through the phenylalanine, the CDR3 covers 15 amino acids. The kept DNA is CDR3 alone, 45 bases in frame from the first base. CDR1 and CDR2 were assigned from the germline V gene as KGHDR and SFDVKD. The V end loses 5 bases and the J end loses 4 bases, and a stretch of 16 bases separates them. This entry belongs to a study of blood T cell repertoires in COVID-19 (TCRdb year 2020). About the investigation overall: Samples covering the acute and convalescent phases of COVID-19 were provided by collaborators in the United States, Italy and Spain. The prospective study material was composed of cDNA or gDNA derived from T cells, B-cell-depleted T cells, or PBMCs. The dataset comprised deeply sampled blood TCRbeta repertoires from subjects exposed to, actively infected with, or recovered from COVID-19. The repertoires were released in a freely available public database meant as a resource for research on the immune response to SARS-CoV-2. Samples were obtained from the ongoing ImmuneRACE study (first 160 participants) and from 1,000 to 1,500 subjects provided by 6 global collaborators. Nearly every sample came with metadata listing a de-identified subject ID, COVID-19 status, age in years and sex. HLA class I and class II types, where available, came from metadata supplied by the sample provider rather than from assay-based typing. On the study overall, not on this receptor specifically: How much clinical and demographic metadata was included differed by source and by participant, and the metadata was provided uncurated.

The immunoSEQ Assay, a bias-controlled multiplex PCR, was used to amplify TCRbeta CDR3 regions from genomic DNA. On the authors' methods: Nucleated cell counts per sample were estimated from amplification of reference gene primers within the assay. To quantify the absolute abundance of each unique TCRbeta CDR3 rearrangement, sequence reads were collapsed and filtered. For each sample, productive Simpson clonality was calculated as the square root of Simpson's diversity index across productive rearrangements. TCRdb holds this immuneACCESS table with in-frame rearrangements only. Some clones are missing; in checked studies, unresolved V genes explain under half, and the rest has no known cause. V and J calls and clone size are copied from that table; D and trimming were computed from the DNA. The sample table holds 45,000 to 55,000 clones, of which around 84% were seen once. The top ten clonotypes cover about an eighth of the sample.

Each collaborating institution followed its own protocols to collect whole blood in K2EDTA tubes. Collaborator samples were shipped for TCRbeta analysis as frozen whole blood, isolated PBMCs, or DNA extracted from either sample type. The chain links TRBV24-1 with TRBJ1-1; the D gene assignment is ambiguous. Sequences were obtained from peripheral blood. The sequence was obtained from an older man with active COVID-19. The CDR3 sequence is CATSGPSGGLTEAFF. In nucleotide form, the sequence is TGTGCCACCAGTGGACCCAGCGGTGGCCTCACTGAAGCTTTCTTT.